A single sample is the source of the 22 T cell receptor beta chains below, sequenced in a study of T cell responses to AZD1222 COVID-19 vaccine. Sequencing used immunoSEQ multiplex PCR; TCRdb keeps in-frame clones, though not all of them. The repertoire holds 60,000 to 75,000 clones, about 90% seen once, with approximately 5% in the top ten. The material was peripheral blood, obtained on day 0 of AZD1222 vaccination. These receptors came from an adult in good health.

The V gene is TRBV7-3, the J gene TRBJ1-1; D not resolved. Trimming pared 5 bases from V and 3 bases from J, leaving 10 bases between. From germline, CDR1 is SGHTA and CDR2 FQGTGA. This CDR3 spans 13 amino acids. The CDR3 nucleotides read TGTGCCAGCAGCCGGCAGACGGACACTGAAGCTTTCTTT. It encodes CASSRQTDTEAFF.

This rearrangement joins TRBV6-1 to TRBJ1-6, with 9 bases fitting TRBD1. Germline V gene sequence: CDR1 MNHNS, CDR2 SASEGT. There are 15 residues in the CDR3. The V and J ends lost 3 bases and 9 bases, in that order; junction bases with no gene match: 6. CDR3 region: CASSDPGTGSSPLHF. The CDR3 DNA sequence: TGTGCCAGCAGTGACCCCGGGACAGGGAGTTCACCCCTCCACTTT.

This clone was seen a single time. The chain carries TRBV10-3 and TRBJ2-2; no reliable D call. This CDR3 comprises 14 residues. Trimming shortened V by 2 bases and J by 6 bases, and 10 bases separated the two germline ends. The germline V gene has CDR1 ENHRY and CDR2 SYGVKD. CDR3 DNA sequence: TGTGCCATCAGTGAGGTGGAAGTGGCCGGGGAGCTGTTTTTT. It encodes CAISEVEVAGELFF.

The chain combines TRBV2 with TRBJ1-2, with unresolved D. This CDR3 region has 14 residues. Trimming pared 8 bases from V and 6 bases from J, leaving 19 bases between. Germline-derived CDR1 and CDR2 are SNHLY and FYNNEI. Here the CDR3 reads CASPPGMERDGYTF. The CDR3 nucleotides are TGTGCCAGCCCCCCCGGTATGGAGCGCGATGGCTACACCTTC. Full variable domain (rest looked up from reference TRBV2 and TRBJ1-2): EPEVTQTPSHQVTQMGQEVILRCVPISNHLYFYWYRQILGQKVEFLVSFYNNEISEKSEIFDDQFSVERPDGSNFTLKIRSTKLEDSAMYFCASPPGMERDGYTFGSGTRLTVV.

The chain couples TRBV24-1 to TRBJ2-1; D is ambiguous. The CDR3 has 13 residues. V shed 6 bases and J shed 0 bases, with 5 bases lying between them. Germline loops: CDR1 KGHDR, CDR2 SFDVKD. The CDR3 nucleotides read TGTGCCACCAGTCATAGCTCCTACAATGAGCAGTTCTTC. Residues: CATSHSSYNEQFF.

The rearrangement uses TRBV24-1 and TRBJ2-5; 9 bases are a match to TRBD1. The CDR3 sequence is 15 residues long. Germline V CDR1 and CDR2: KGHDR, SFDVKD. J was trimmed by 4 bases and V by 4 bases; bases with no gene match: 6. The CDR3 region has the DNA TGTGCCACCAGTGAGGGACAGGGCATCTCAGAGACCCAGTACTTC. Its protein is CATSEGQGISETQYF.

The chain combines TRBV7-3 with TRBJ2-2; D may be TRBD1 (5 bases). Trimming removed 5 bases at V and 5 bases at J, with 9 bases between. The germline V gene has CDR1 SGHTA and CDR2 FQGTGA. The CDR3 covers 13 residues. The CDR3 DNA reads as TGTGCCAGCAGCGCGCAGGGTACCGGGGAGCTGTTTTTT. It encodes CASSAQGTGELFF.

V is TRBV3-1 (or the pseudogene TRBV3-2) and J is TRBJ1-5; possible D gene TRBD1, 5 bases. The CDR3 totals 14 residues. V shed 4 bases and J shed 2 bases, with 9 bases lying between them. Germline CDR1 LGHDT, CDR2 YNNKEL (reference sequence). The CDR3 coding sequence is TGTGCCAGCAGCCTCAGGGCCCGCAATCAGCCCCAGCATTTT. It is translated as CASSLRARNQPQHF.

The chain has TRBV6-6 and TRBJ1-5; D is unresolved. With 6 bases removed from V and 5 bases from J, the gap between germline ends came to 11 bases. Germline loops: CDR1 MNHNY, CDR2 SVGAGI (reference sequence). This CDR3 is 13 amino acids long. This CDR3 reads CASRGWGDQPQHF. The DNA of the CDR3 is TGTGCCAGCAGAGGCTGGGGAGATCAGCCCCAGCATTTT.

The chain uses TRBV5-4 and TRBJ2-7; D might be TRBD1 (5 bases). The CDR3 consists of 16 residues. V lost 6 bases, J lost 1 base, and 20 bases lay in between. The germline CDR1 and CDR2 sequences are SGHNT and YYREEE (reference sequence). The DNA of the CDR3 is TGTGCCAGCACTCCTGCAGGGTCTCTAGGGTCCTACGAGCAGTACTTC. Its protein is CASTPAGSLGSYEQYF.

CDR3 nucleotides: TGTGCCACCAGCAGGAGACAGGGGGCAACCTATGGCTACACCTTC. Its translation: CATSRRQGATYGYTF. The rearrangement joins TRBV15 to TRBJ1-2, with 10 positions matching TRBD1. This CDR3 contains 15 residues. V dropped 3 bases and J dropped 4; count of bases not matched to a gene: 5. The V gene's germline CDR1 is LNHNV and CDR2 YYDKDF (reference sequence).

This clone appeared a single time. J is TRBJ1-2 and V is TRBV30; TRBD1 might be the D (6 bases). The V end was cut by 0 bases, the J end by 7 bases, with 15 bases between. In germline, CDR1 is GTSNPN, CDR2 SVGIG (reference sequence). CDR3 length equals 14 residues. In DNA form, the CDR3 reads TGTGCCTGGAGTGTACAAGGGGGATTCGGTGGCTACACCTTC. Its protein is CAWSVQGGFGGYTF.

The chain couples TRBV6-2 or TRBV6-3 to TRBJ2-1; 13 nucleotides line up with TRBD2. Germline assignment: CDR1 MNHEY and CDR2 SVGEGT. This CDR3 comprises 14 residues. Losses at the gene ends were 6 bases for V and 14 bases for J; bases not matched to a gene: 10. This chain's CDR3 is CASSQGLAGPRKFF. The CDR3 coding sequence is TGTGCCAGCAGCCAGGGACTAGCGGGGCCTCGGAAGTTCTTC.

The chain links TRBV6-5 to TRBJ2-3; 11 bases map to TRBD2. The germline V gene encodes CDR1 MNHEY and CDR2 SVGAGI. J gave up 2 bases and V 6 bases, and 4 bases lay outside the gene matches. This CDR3 comprises 15 residues. This chain's CDR3 is CASRSTSGNTDTQYF. The CDR3, as DNA: TGTGCCAGCAGATCGACTAGCGGGAACACAGATACGCAGTATTTT.

The V and J genes are TRBV27 and TRBJ1-2; 8 nucleotides align to TRBD1. This CDR3 has 16 residues. V lost 6 bases, J lost 5 bases, and 14 bases stayed unmatched. Germline V gives CDR1 MNHEY, CDR2 SMNVEV (reference sequence). In nucleotides, the CDR3 is TGTGCCAGCAGACGGCAAGGACAGGGTGAGGTTTATGGCTACACCTTC. Amino acids: CASRRQGQGEVYGYTF.

In DNA, the CDR3 is TGTGCCAGCAGGCAGTGGGGGATTGGTGACGGGGAGCTGTTTTTT. It specifies CASRQWGIGDGELFF. The V call is TRBV7-9, the J call TRBJ2-2; TRBD1 or TRBD2 may be the D gene (5 bases each). Trimming pared 6 bases from V and 7 bases from J, leaving 18 bases between. CDR3 size: 15 residues. The germline V gene encodes CDR1 SEHNR and CDR2 FQNEAQ (reference sequence).

V and J are TRBV5-5 and TRBJ1-1; D may be TRBD1 (5 bases). V lost 1 base and J 4 bases, leaving 11 bases between the germline ends. This CDR3 is built from 14 residues. CDR1 and CDR2 from the germline V gene are SGHKS and YYEKEE (reference sequence). The CDR3 protein is CASSLIAGVTEAFF. Here the CDR3 DNA reads TGTGCCAGCAGCTTGATCGCGGGGGTCACTGAAGCTTTCTTT.

The gene calls are TRBV9 and TRBJ2-7; 9 nucleotides line up with TRBD1. The CDR3 has 18 residues. The germline gives CDR1 SGDLS, CDR2 YYNGEE. Trimming at V came to 3 bases and at J to 2 bases, leaving 15 bases not matched to a gene. CDR3 nucleotide sequence: TGTGCCAGCAGCGAGGGACAGGGAGTCTCAGTTAGGGCCTACGAGCAGTACTTC. It codes for CASSEGQGVSVRAYEQYF. Complete variable domain (other parts from reference TRBV9 and TRBJ2-7): DSGVTQTPKHLITATGQRVTLRCSPRSGDLSVYWYQQSLDQGLQFLIQYYNGEERAKGNILERFSAQQFPDLHSELNLSSLELGDSALYFCASSEGQGVSVRAYEQYFGPGTRLTVT.

This chain uses TRBV5-1 with TRBJ1-5; unclear D gene. The CDR3 is 14 amino acids. Germline loops: CDR1 SGHRS, CDR2 YFSETQ. V lost 0 bases and J 8 bases, leaving 12 bases between the germline ends. The CDR3 here is CASSLDGGRKPQHF. CDR3 in DNA: TGCGCCAGCAGCTTGGATGGAGGGCGAAAGCCCCAGCATTTT.

The chain links TRBV5-3 to TRBJ1-2; 8 nucleotides align to TRBD1. TRBV5-3 is known as an ORF, though its function is uncertain. V lost 0 bases and J lost 5; bases outside the gene matches: 9. The CDR3 covers 16 residues. CDR3 bases: TGTGCCAGAAGCTTGGCGGTGGGACAGGACTTTTATGGCTACACCTTC. Amino acid sequence: CARSLAVGQDFYGYTF.

This chain's CDR3 is CASSQGANEKLFF. The CDR3 DNA reads TGTGCCAGCTCCCAGGGGGCAAATGAAAAACTGTTTTTT. The chain has TRBV7-6 and TRBJ1-4; 8 bases align to TRBD1. Germline CDR1 reads SGHVS; CDR2 reads FNYEAQ. CDR3 length: 13 amino acids. J gave up 5 bases and V 8 bases, and 4 bases lay outside the gene matches.

This rearrangement joins TRBV5-1 to TRBJ2-3; TRBD2 matches at 14 bases. Trimming at V came to 5 bases and at J to 3 bases, leaving 5 bases not matched to a gene. CDR1 is SGHRS and CDR2 is YFSETQ in the germline V gene. The CDR3 is 16 residues long. CDR3 residues: CASSLGLAGVTDTQYF. The CDR3 nucleotides read TGCGCCAGCAGTCTGGGACTAGCGGGGGTAACAGATACGCAGTATTTT.